Listed here are 21 T cell receptor beta chains from one sample, sequenced in a study of spatial heterogeneity in lung cancer. This sample's time point: sample taken at primary tumor resection. TCRdb reprocessed the 5' RACE reads via MiXCR and lists one record per CDR3 protein. The sample comprises 39,000 or so distinct CDR3 sequences, around 3.1% of which are singletons, and under 40% rests with the top ten. This material consisted of normal lung tissue next to the tumor, taken at surgery. The receptor source for this set is a male donor with early-stage non-small cell lung cancer.

This clonotype was detected many times. V and J are TRBV7-9 and TRBJ1-2; D unclear. The CDR3 covers 12 residues. Germline CDR1 is SEHNR and CDR2 is FQNEAQ (reference sequence). Trimming removed 5 bases from V and 6 bases from J, with 10 bases in between. CDR3 nucleotide sequence: TGTGCCAGCAGCAATCGATTAGATGGCTACACCTTC. Translation gives CASSNRLDGYTF.

In this sample, this clonotype turned up many times. V usage is TRBV6-5 and J usage is TRBJ2-1; 7 nucleotides match TRBD1. The CDR3 contains 15 residues. Trimming at V came to 0 bases and at J to 4 bases, leaving 3 bases not matched to a gene. CDR1 MNHEY and CDR2 SVGAGI come from the germline V gene. CDR3: CASSYSSRGYNEQFF. In DNA, the CDR3 is TGTGCCAGCAGTTACTCGAGCAGGGGGTACAATGAGCAGTTCTTC.

This clonotype occurred many times. The V and J genes are TRBV15 and TRBJ1-2; possible D gene TRBD1, 6 bases. The V end lost 4 bases, the J end lost 4 bases, and 13 bases lay between the germline ends. Germline CDR1 is LNHNV and CDR2 is YYDKDF (reference sequence). The CDR3 has 14 amino acids. The CDR3 DNA follows: TGTGCCACCAGCACCCACAGGGTGGGCTATGGCTACACCTTC. It yields the protein CATSTHRVGYGYTF.

This clonotype was seen ten or more times. The chain joins TRBV6-1 to TRBJ2-3, with TRBD1 as a possible D gene (6 bases). CDR1 is MNHNS, CDR2 SASEGT, per germline. Trimming removed 3 bases at V and 2 bases at J, with 18 bases between. CDR3 length: 17 amino acids. Written as DNA, the CDR3 is TGTGCCAGCAGTGATAAGCGCAGGGGATGGGACACAGATACGCAGTATTTT. Its protein product is CASSDKRRGWDTDTQYF.

The chain couples TRBV28 to TRBJ1-2; 7 nucleotides match TRBD1. The CDR3 extends over 14 amino acids. CDR1 MDHEN and CDR2 SYDVKM come from the germline V gene. The V segment lost 8 bases and the J segment 4 bases; nucleotides outside the gene matches: 10. The DNA for the CDR3 is TGTGCCAGCGTTCCCGGGGGACAGCTCTATGGCTACACCTTC. Its protein product is CASVPGGQLYGYTF.

This CDR3 reads CASSYPGSGNTIYF. CDR3 bases: TGTGCCAGCAGTTACCCCGGCTCTGGAAACACCATATATTTT. V and J are TRBV6-2 or TRBV6-3 and TRBJ1-3; D remains ambiguous. CDR1 MNHEY and CDR2 SVGEGT come from the germline V gene. The CDR3 has 14 residues. V lost 2 bases and J lost 0, with 5 bases in between.

Many counts were recorded for this clonotype. The CDR3, as DNA: TGCAGTGCTAGGACTAGCGGGTTCGAGCAGTTCTTC. Translated, it gives CSARTSGFEQFF. This sequence joins TRBV20-1 and TRBJ2-1; 10 positions agree with TRBD2. CDR3 length: 12 residues. V shed 3 bases, J shed 10 bases, and the junction held 3 bases outside the gene matches. The V gene's germline CDR1 is DFQATT and CDR2 SNEGSKA (reference sequence).

This clonotype was counted many times. V usage is TRBV5-4 and J usage is TRBJ2-3, with a possible D match to TRBD1 (5 bases). The CDR3 runs to 15 residues. The V gene lost 3 bases and the J gene lost 4 bases, with 15 bases spanning the gap. Germline V CDR1 and CDR2: SGHNT, YYREEE (reference sequence). CDR3 in amino acids: CASSYRAQGADTQYF. The CDR3 nucleotides are TGTGCCAGCAGCTACCGGGCTCAAGGGGCAGATACGCAGTATTTT.

The sample holds many counts of this clonotype. The chain uses TRBV12-3 or TRBV12-4 and TRBJ1-4, with TRBD1 matching over 8 bases. The CDR3 runs to 16 residues. Germline trimming cut 8 bases from V and 3 bases from J; bases unmatched to any gene: 11. CDR3 nucleotides: TGTGCCAGCTCTTCACAGGGGGAATTAGCTAATGAAAAACTGTTTTTT. Its translation: CASSSQGELANEKLFF.

This clonotype was seen ten or more times. The chain uses TRBV10-2 and TRBJ2-1; TRBD2 might be the D (6 bases). CDR1 WSHSY and CDR2 SAAADI come from the germline V gene. Trimming took 8 bases from V and 6 from J, leaving 23 bases between them. The CDR3 contains 16 residues. Here the CDR3 reads CASLHGQGQEGNEQFF. In nucleotides, the CDR3 is TGCGCCAGCCTCCATGGACAAGGGCAGGAGGGCAATGAGCAGTTCTTC.

This clonotype was seen ten or more times. The chain joins TRBV6-5 to TRBJ2-4; D possibly corresponds to TRBD1 (7 bases). The CDR3 is made up of 15 amino acids. Germline CDR1 is MNHEY and CDR2 is SVGAGI. The V gene lost 4 bases and the J gene lost 6 bases, with 16 bases spanning the gap. The CDR3 sequence is CASSWRGRVGNIQYF. CDR3 sequence (DNA): TGTGCCAGCAGTTGGAGGGGGCGGGTGGGAAACATTCAGTACTTC.

This clonotype showed up many times. V gene TRBV5-1 combines with J gene TRBJ2-3; TRBD1 might be the D (6 bases). V was trimmed by 0 bases and J by 0 bases, leaving 11 bases between them. There are 16 residues in the CDR3. In germline, CDR1 is SGHRS, CDR2 YFSETQ. In DNA form, the CDR3 reads TGCGCCAGCAGCTTGGTGGGGGCCACTAGCACAGATACGCAGTATTTT. Translated, it gives CASSLVGATSTDTQYF.

This clonotype appeared many times. This chain connects TRBV4-1 to TRBJ2-1, with D possibly being TRBD1 (6 bases). Germline CDR1 MGHRA, CDR2 YSYEKL. Trimming stripped 1 base from V and 6 bases from J, with 16 bases between. This CDR3 contains 16 residues. The CDR3 coding sequence is TGCGCCAGCAGCCAAGGACTTGCCCTGGGGGCCAATGAGCAGTTCTTC. This translates into CASSQGLALGANEQFF.

In this sample, this clonotype turned up many times. V is TRBV6-1 and J is TRBJ1-1, with D tentatively TRBD1 (6 bases). Looked up from germline, CDR1 is MNHNS and CDR2 is SASEGT. CDR3 length equals 17 residues. Trimming removed 6 bases from V and 0 bases from J, with 20 bases in between. Here the CDR3 DNA reads TGTGCCAGCAGACGAGCGGCAACAGGGCCTATGAACACTGAAGCTTTCTTT. Its protein product is CASRRAATGPMNTEAFF.

Ten or more counts support this clonotype. J is TRBJ2-7 and V is TRBV5-1; D is undetermined. Germline CDR1 is SGHRS and CDR2 is YFSETQ. The CDR3 is 13 amino acids. V was cut by 4 bases and J by 6 bases, with 14 bases left in between. This chain's CDR3 is CASSGSERSEQYF. Here the CDR3 DNA reads TGCGCCAGCAGCGGCTCCGAGAGAAGCGAGCAGTACTTC. Combining the CDR3 with reference TRBV5-1 and TRBJ2-7 gives the whole variable domain KAGVTQTPRYLIKTRGQQVTLSCSPISGHRSVSWYQQTPGQGLQFLFEYFSETQRNKGNFPGRFSGRQFSNSRSEMNVSTLELGDSALYLCASSGSERSEQYFGPGTRLTVT.

The sample holds many counts of this clonotype. CDR3 sequence (DNA): TGCAGTGCTAGGGGCGCCGGGACAGGGGCTCTAAAACTGTTTTTT. This encodes CSARGAGTGALKLFF. This sequence joins TRBV20-1 and TRBJ1-4; 10 nucleotides match TRBD1. With 3 bases clipped from V and 10 bases from J, the junction kept 11 bases outside the gene matches. The CDR3 totals 15 residues. Germline V gene data show CDR1 as DFQATT and CDR2 as SNEGSKA (reference sequence).

A few counts support this clonotype. The chain links TRBV7-9 to TRBJ1-3; D not resolved. The V gene's germline CDR1 is SEHNR and CDR2 FQNEAQ (reference sequence). This CDR3 has 12 amino acids. The V gene lost 8 bases and the J gene lost 1 base, with 6 bases spanning the gap. The CDR3 loop is CASARSGNTIYF. The CDR3 DNA is TGTGCCAGCGCGCGTTCTGGAAACACCATATATTTT.

Many counts were recorded for this clonotype. The CDR3 region is CSVRQGTGELFF. In DNA form, the CDR3 reads TGCAGCGTCCGACAGGGGACCGGGGAGCTGTTTTTT. V and J are TRBV29-1 and TRBJ2-2, with 8 bases aligning to TRBD1. Germline V gives CDR1 SQVTM, CDR2 ANQGSEA. The CDR3 runs to 12 residues. V gave up 6 bases and J gave up 5 bases; unmatched junction bases: 2.

By sample fraction, this clonotype is medium-sized. The chain uses TRBV5-1 and TRBJ2-1, with 10 positions matching TRBD2. This CDR3 has 16 amino acids. The J segment lost 4 bases and the V segment lost 4 bases, leaving 8 bases of the junction unmatched. Germline CDR1 SGHRS, CDR2 YFSETQ. This CDR3 is CASSLVLAGGYNEQFF. In DNA, the CDR3 is TGCGCCAGCAGCCTCGTCTTAGCGGGGGGTTACAATGAGCAGTTCTTC.

Ten or more counts support this clonotype. V and J are TRBV6-1 and TRBJ2-3, with D hard to call. The V end lost 2 bases, the J end lost 1 base, and 10 bases lay between the germline ends. There are 15 residues in the CDR3. CDR1 is MNHNS, CDR2 SASEGT, per germline. For the CDR3, the DNA is TGTGCCAGCAGTGAAATAGGCATACGCACAGATACGCAGTATTTT. Amino acid sequence: CASSEIGIRTDTQYF.

This clonotype was seen only a few times. CDR3 coding DNA: TGCAGTGCGAAGGACTTTAATTCGGACAACTATGGCTACACCTTC. This gives the protein CSAKDFNSDNYGYTF. V gene TRBV20-1 combines with J gene TRBJ1-2, with D unclear. The V gene lost 6 bases and the J gene lost 2 bases, with 19 bases spanning the gap. Per germline, CDR1 DFQATT and CDR2 SNEGSKA (reference sequence). The CDR3 is 15 amino acids.